Sequencing of this TCR beta chain was carried out in a study of radiotherapy plus CTLA-4 blockade in lung cancer. V was clipped by 1 base and J by 3 bases; unmatched bases: 5. Germline V gene sequence: CDR1 SGHTA, CDR2 FQGTGA. The CDR3 is made up of 15 amino acids. Assay: immunoSEQ multiplex PCR; the TCRdb copy retains only in-frame clones and omits some. The sample carries tens of thousands of clones, about 77% recorded once. The TCR sequence derives from a human donor with non-small cell lung cancer whose response to radiotherapy plus ipilimumab could not be evaluated. The sample in question was peripheral blood, obtained from a patient treated with radiotherapy plus ipilimumab. The J gene is TRBJ2-5, the V gene TRBV7-3; TRBD1 agrees at 7 bases. The DNA for the CDR3 is TGTGCCAGCAGCTTAAATAGGGGGCAGGAAGAGACCCAGTACTTC. Translation: CASSLNRGQEETQYF.